The clone carrying this T cell receptor (beta chain) was seen repeatedly, ten times or more. Its cognate antigen is unknown. Researchers took RNA transcripts and amplified the TCR beta CDR3 regions from them. The study used the HTBI primer set for a first-round RT-PCR of the TCR CDR3. TCRdb used MiXCR to reprocess the multiplex PCR reads, holding one entry per CDR3 protein. The table records roughly 650,000 distinct CDR3 sequences, around 15% of them present only once. These data belong to a study of T cells in Graves' hyperthyroidism and ophthalmopathy. Germline CDR1 is DFQATT and CDR2 is SNEGSKA (reference sequence). V dropped 6 bases and J dropped 10 bases, with 15 bases sitting between them. The CDR3 extends over 11 amino acids. Notes on the study in general: The model identified upcoming ophthalmopathy a median about 7.1 months ahead of onset. Peripheral blood also featured most of the thyroid clonotypes expanded above 0.001.

This TCR came from a woman between 35 and 50 years old with Graves' ophthalmopathy. Specimen: blood. The gene calls are TRBV20-1 and TRBJ1-1; D is unresolved. The CDR3 reads CSALRAEGAFF. CDR3 in DNA: TGCAGTGCCTTAAGGGCCGAGGGAGCTTTCTTT.